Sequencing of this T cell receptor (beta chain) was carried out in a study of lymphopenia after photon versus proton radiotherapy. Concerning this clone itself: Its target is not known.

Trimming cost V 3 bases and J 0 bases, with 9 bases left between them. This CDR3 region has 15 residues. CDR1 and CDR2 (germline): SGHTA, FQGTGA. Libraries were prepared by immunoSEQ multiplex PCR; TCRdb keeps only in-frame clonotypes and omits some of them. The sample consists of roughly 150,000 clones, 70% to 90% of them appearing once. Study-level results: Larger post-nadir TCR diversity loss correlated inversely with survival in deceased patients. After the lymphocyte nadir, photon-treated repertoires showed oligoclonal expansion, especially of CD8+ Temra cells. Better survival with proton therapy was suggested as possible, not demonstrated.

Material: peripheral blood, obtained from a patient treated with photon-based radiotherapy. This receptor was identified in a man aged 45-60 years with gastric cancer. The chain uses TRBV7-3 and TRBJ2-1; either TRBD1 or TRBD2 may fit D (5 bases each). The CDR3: CASSFSGSSYNEQFF. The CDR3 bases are TGTGCCAGCAGCTTTTCAGGGAGCTCCTACAATGAGCAGTTCTTC.